This TCR beta chain was identified in a study of blood T cells in healthy people across ages. The CDR3 consists of 15 residues. Trimming pared 6 bases from V and 3 bases from J, leaving 16 bases between. Germline values: CDR1 SGDLS, CDR2 YYNGEE. The sample holds a few counts of this clonotype. Alongside a J-beta primer mix, a sample-barcoded 5' primer served in a second PCR lasting about 7 to 11 cycles. TCRdb reprocessed the 5' RACE reads with MiXCR, giving one entry per CDR3 protein. The data hold approximately 1,000,000 distinct CDR3 sequences, with 35% to 40% observed a single time. The rearrangement links TRBV9 to TRBJ2-1; maybe TRBD2 (6 bases). Source material: blood. The clonotype comes from a man aged 18 to 30 in good health. CDR3 residues: CASNGGGADYNEQFF. The CDR3 bases are TGTGCCAGCAATGGCGGCGGGGCGGACTACAATGAGCAGTTCTTC.